This T cell receptor (beta chain) came from a study of PD-1 blockade in mismatch repair-deficient tumors. General study points: Tumor-resident clones, often undetectable pretreatment in blood, expanded then contracted after pembrolizumab.

Germline V CDR1 and CDR2: SQVTM, ANQGSEA. CDR3 length equals 11 residues. V was clipped by 7 bases and J by 4 bases; unmatched bases: 3. A few pembrolizumab responders had their TCRs sequenced. A note on this clone: Its antigen is unidentified.

Data came from immunoSEQ multiplex PCR; TCRdb stores just in-frame clones and leaves some out. Among about 110,000 clones listed, roughly 80% were seen once. The clonotype was recovered from an adult with mismatch repair-deficient cancer. The sample here was peripheral blood, taken about 60 weeks after starting pembrolizumab. The V and J genes are TRBV29-1 and TRBJ1-1; 7 bases are shared with TRBD1. CDR3 in DNA: TGCAGCGCCTACAGGGGCACTGAAGCTTTCTTT. Its protein is CSAYRGTEAFF. The full variable domain, rest sourced from reference TRBV29-1 and TRBJ1-1, is SAVISQKPSRDICQRGTSLTIQCQVDSQVTMMFWYRQQPGQSLTLIATANQGSEATYESGFVIDKFPISRPNLTFSTLTVSNMSPEDSSIYLCSAYRGTEAFFGQGTRLTVV.